This T cell receptor beta chain was retrieved from a study of beta chain features in type 1 diabetes. Across the whole study: Age and gender were similar between patients and healthy donors, as were cell yields.

Findings of the study overall: Among patients with Type 1 diabetes, TCRB CDR3s were moderately but significantly shorter in every one of the four CD4+ subsets.

This clone was seen more than once but under ten times. As yet, its antigen is unknown. Every single donor gave one heparinised blood draw, and these averaged about 110 mL. A sort by CD45RO/CCR7/CD25/CD127/CD95/CD27 yielded CD4+ naive, central memory, regulatory and stem cell-like memory cells. Germline V lookup: CDR1 SGHRS, CDR2 YFSETQ. Deletions cut 0 bases from V and 6 bases from J, with 15 bases between. CDR3 size: 15 residues. Expressed TCRB transcripts were sequenced because the isolated RNA had all been reverse transcribed beforehand. This table comes from immunoSEQ multiplex PCR, and its TCRdb copy is limited to in-frame clones, with some not included. The sample holds a few hundred thousand clones, roughly 21% seen once.

This receptor was obtained from a woman aged 40 to 50 with type 1 diabetes. The source material was naive CD4+ T cells from blood. The chain carries TRBV5-1 and TRBJ1-2; D unresolved. The CDR3 DNA sequence: TGCGCCAGCAGCTTGGAAGCGAATTTGTATGATGGCTACACCTTC. This gives the protein CASSLEANLYDGYTF. Full variable domain (remainder filled in from reference TRBV5-1 and TRBJ1-2): KAGVTQTPRYLIKTRGQQVTLSCSPISGHRSVSWYQQTPGQGLQFLFEYFSETQRNKGNFPGRFSGRQFSNSRSEMNVSTLELGDSALYLCASSLEANLYDGYTFGSGTRLTVV.